The 20 T cell receptor beta chains given below trace back to one sample, sequenced in a study of blood T cell repertoires in COVID-19. The repertoire was sequenced with immunoSEQ multiplex PCR; TCRdb's copy has only in-frame clones and lacks some. The sample has some 260,000 clones, roughly 88% seen once. What was sequenced was peripheral blood. The receptors were sampled from a woman aged 70-85 years with COVID-19, enrolled during active disease.

V and J are TRBV2 and TRBJ2-7, with a possible D match to TRBD2 (6 bases). The CDR3 consists of 16 residues. Between the trimmed V and J ends, which lost 4 bases and 9 bases, there was a span of 25 bases. Germline CDR1 and CDR2: SNHLY and FYNNEI. Written as DNA, the CDR3 is TGTGCCAGCAGTGGATTTCCGGGACTTCCCCTCGGGGGGCAGTACTTC. Protein: CASSGFPGLPLGGQYF.

The chain couples TRBV12-3 or TRBV12-4 to TRBJ2-3; TRBD2 might be the D (5 bases). V was pared by 6 bases and J by 3 bases, with 10 bases between. The CDR3 extends over 13 amino acids. The CDR3 bases are TGTGCCAGCAGGGACTCCTCAACAGATACGCAGTATTTT. This translates into CASRDSSTDTQYF.

This chain joins TRBV15 and TRBJ1-5; 7 bases are a match to TRBD1. Germline loops: CDR1 LNHNV, CDR2 YYDKDF (reference sequence). The CDR3 contains 17 residues. V gave up 0 bases and J gave up 5 bases; unmatched junction bases: 10. In DNA, the CDR3 is TGTGCCACCAGCAGAGATTACGTACAGGGGATGGATCAGCCCCAGCATTTT. Translating gives CATSRDYVQGMDQPQHF.

The J gene is TRBJ1-6, the V gene TRBV3-1 (or the pseudogene TRBV3-2); 8 bases align to TRBD1. V trimming: 1 base; J trimming: 7 bases; junction bases outside the gene matches: 0. The CDR3 has 14 amino acids. Germline V gene lookup returns CDR1 LGHDT and CDR2 YNNKEL (reference sequence). CDR3 nucleotide sequence: TGTGCCAGCAGCCAAGGGACAGGGAATTCACCCCTCCACTTT. Translation gives CASSQGTGNSPLHF.

J is TRBJ2-5 and V is TRBV15; D ambiguous. This CDR3 is built from 14 residues. In germline, CDR1 is LNHNV, CDR2 YYDKDF (reference sequence). V was clipped by 0 bases and J by 5 bases, with 10 bases between them. The CDR3 here is CATSRDWARETQYF. The DNA for the CDR3 is TGTGCCACCAGCAGAGATTGGGCACGGGAGACCCAGTACTTC.

This chain uses TRBV11-2 with TRBJ2-7, with TRBD2 matching over 10 bases. The germline gives CDR1 SGHAT, CDR2 FQNNGV. The CDR3 covers 15 residues. V lost 5 bases and J lost 3; bases outside the gene matches: 7. The CDR3 coding sequence is TGTGCCAGCAGCACGACGGGACTAGCGAGCTACGAGCAGTACTTC. It translates to CASSTTGLASYEQYF.

This chain uses TRBV6-5 with TRBJ1-5, with a tentative D call TRBD1 (6 bases). The V gene lost 11 bases and the J gene lost 0 bases, with 17 bases spanning the gap. The CDR3 consists of 15 residues. CDR1 and CDR2 (germline): MNHEY, SVGAGI. Written as DNA, the CDR3 is TGTGCCGGCGACGGGGCAGGGGCTAGCAATCAGCCCCAGCATTTT. Translation: CAGDGAGASNQPQHF.

This clone was observed once. The CDR3 loop is CASSPSSGRALNEQFF. The DNA of the CDR3 is TGTGCCAGTAGTCCCAGTAGCGGGAGGGCCCTCAATGAGCAGTTCTTC. The chain couples TRBV19 to TRBJ2-1, with 11 bases aligning to TRBD2. This CDR3 is built from 16 residues. Per the germline V gene, CDR1 is LNHDA and CDR2 is SQIVND (reference sequence). V lost 5 bases, J lost 6 bases, and 9 bases stayed unmatched. The entire variable domain, with the rest obtained from reference TRBV19 and TRBJ2-1, is as follows: DGGITQSPKYLFRKEGQNVTLSCEQNLNHDAMYWYRQDPGQGLRLIYYSQIVNDFQKGDIAEGYSVSREKKESFPLTVTSAQKNPTAFYLCASSPSSGRALNEQFFGPGTRLTVL.

This clone was seen just once. This chain links TRBV2 with TRBJ2-7; 12 bases agree with TRBD2. The CDR3 spans 12 residues. V was clipped by 9 bases and J by 3 bases; unmatched bases: 0. The germline V gene has CDR1 SNHLY and CDR2 FYNNEI. The CDR3 loop reads CARGLAGYEQYF. CDR3 sequence (DNA): TGTGCCAGGGGACTAGCGGGCTACGAGCAGTACTTC.

The CDR3 sequence: CASSPGQGTFFWANVLTF. The CDR3 DNA is TGTGCCAGTAGTCCCGGACAGGGGACATTCTTCTGGGCCAACGTCCTGACTTTC. The chain combines TRBV19 with TRBJ2-6, with 9 bases identical to TRBD1. There are 18 residues in the CDR3. Germline CDR1 reads LNHDA; CDR2 reads SQIVND (reference sequence). After removal of 5 bases from V and 5 bases from J, the junction contained 13 bases not matched to a gene.

The chain joins TRBV2 to TRBJ1-2; D possibly corresponds to TRBD1 (5 bases). The CDR3 consists of 13 residues. V was clipped by 2 bases and J by 8 bases, with 12 bases between them. Germline CDR1 SNHLY, CDR2 FYNNEI. The chain's CDR3 is CASSEQGPGGYTF. Here the CDR3 DNA reads TGTGCCAGCAGTGAACAGGGTCCTGGGGGCTACACCTTC.

The genes are TRBV18 and TRBJ2-6, with 7 bases aligning to TRBD1. This CDR3 has 14 residues. CDR1 is KGHSH, CDR2 LQKENI, per germline. The V and J ends lost 4 bases and 11 bases, in that order; junction bases with no gene match: 8. The CDR3 protein is CASSQQGQPDVLTF. The CDR3 region has the DNA TGTGCCAGCTCACAACAGGGACAGCCCGACGTCCTGACTTTC.

On this clone: Other DNA sequences in the sample encode the same CDR3. This chain uses TRBV15 with TRBJ2-3; no firm D call. The CDR3 has 14 amino acids. Trimming took off 0 bases at V and 3 bases at J, with 7 bases between the two ends. The V gene's germline CDR1 is LNHNV and CDR2 YYDKDF (reference sequence). CDR3 amino acids: CATSRDRYTDTQYF. The CDR3 DNA is TGTGCCACCAGCAGAGACAGGTATACAGATACGCAGTATTTT.

This clone came up once. CDR3 loop: CASSPTGGRGSPLHF. CDR3 DNA: TGTGCCAGCAGTCCTACAGGGGGCCGAGGTTCACCCCTCCACTTT. The chain combines TRBV7-2 with TRBJ1-6, with TRBD1 identical over 9 bases. The CDR3 sequence is 15 residues long. V shed 6 bases, J shed 9 bases, and the junction held 9 bases outside the gene matches. Germline CDR1 SGHTA, CDR2 FQGNSA.

V and J are TRBV3-1 (or the pseudogene TRBV3-2) and TRBJ2-5; 7 nucleotides align to TRBD2. J gave up 5 bases and V 1 base, and 4 bases lay outside the gene matches. The CDR3 has 14 residues. Germline CDR1 LGHDT, CDR2 YNNKEL (reference sequence). In DNA, the CDR3 is TGTGCCAGCAGCCAAGCAGCGGGACGGGAGACCCAGTACTTC. It codes for CASSQAAGRETQYF.

The chain couples TRBV5-1 to TRBJ2-5; the D is unclear. This CDR3 has 15 residues. CDR1 is SGHRS, CDR2 YFSETQ, per germline. Trimming removed 0 bases from V and 5 bases from J, with 14 bases in between. The CDR3 coding sequence is TGCGCCAGCAGCTTGGCCCCCACCGGGTCCGAGACCCAGTACTTC. Translated: CASSLAPTGSETQYF.

Only one count was recorded for this clone. The V call is TRBV19, the J call TRBJ2-5; 13 nucleotides align to TRBD2. This CDR3 has 17 residues. The germline CDR1 and CDR2 sequences are LNHDA and SQIVND (reference sequence). V lost 4 bases to trimming and J lost 5 bases; unmatched junction nucleotides: 10. The DNA for the CDR3 is TGTGCCAGTAGTACTCCCCGGGGACTAGCGGGACTGGAGACCCAGTACTTC. This translates into CASSTPRGLAGLETQYF. Together with reference TRBV19 and TRBJ2-5, the CDR3 gives the full variable domain: DGGITQSPKYLFRKEGQNVTLSCEQNLNHDAMYWYRQDPGQGLRLIYYSQIVNDFQKGDIAEGYSVSREKKESFPLTVTSAQKNPTAFYLCASSTPRGLAGLETQYFGPGTRLLVL.

The V call is TRBV3-1 (or the pseudogene TRBV3-2), the J call TRBJ2-7; tentatively, D is TRBD1 (6 bases). The CDR3 is 14 residues long. V lost 2 bases and J 0 bases, leaving 8 bases between the germline ends. Germline V gives CDR1 LGHDT, CDR2 YNNKEL (reference sequence). The CDR3 nucleotides are TGTGCCAGCAGCCAAAGGGGGTCCTCCTACGAGCAGTACTTC. It specifies CASSQRGSSYEQYF.

The DNA of the CDR3 is TGTGCCAGCAGCTCCTCGGCAGGGGACCATCAGCCCCAGCATTTT. It encodes CASSSSAGDHQPQHF. This chain joins TRBV7-9 and TRBJ1-5, with TRBD1 as a possible D gene (6 bases). V shed 4 bases and J shed 5 bases, with 15 bases lying between them. The CDR3 is 15 residues long. Germline V gene lookup returns CDR1 SEHNR and CDR2 FQNEAQ (reference sequence).

The chain combines TRBV9 with TRBJ1-6; unclear D gene. Germline CDR1 SGDLS, CDR2 YYNGEE. Trimming pared 0 bases from V and 8 bases from J, leaving 12 bases between. The length of the CDR3 is 15 residues. Here the CDR3 DNA reads TGTGCCAGCAGCGTAGCTCTGGGTAGCCATTCACCCCTCCACTTT. Protein: CASSVALGSHSPLHF.